This T cell receptor (beta chain) was profiled in a study of cytomegalovirus exposure and HLA in healthy donors. Whole-study context: There were 350 to 450 genotyped donors. Of these, roughly 80% fell in the genetic ancestry cluster associated with self-reported Caucasian donors. Study-level points and caveats: Being productive about 87% or about 30% of the time was typical of most TCR beta V segments in an earlier analysis.

60 Vbeta and 13 Jbeta primers were used in PCR. Only in-frame clones appear in the TCRdb table, and some are missing; sequencing was by immunoSEQ multiplex PCR. The sample yields under 300,000 clones, 80% to 85% seen once. Details on this clone: Its antigen is still unknown.

The germline V gene encodes CDR1 GTSNPN and CDR2 SVGIG (reference sequence). The CDR3 is made up of 14 amino acids. V lost 2 bases and J 1 base, leaving 10 bases between the germline ends. The chain uses TRBV30 and TRBJ2-3, with a possible D match to TRBD2 (5 bases). This clonotype was obtained from a woman in her fifties or sixties in good health and CMV-seropositive. The sequenced sample consisted of PBMCs. The CDR3 nucleotides read TGTGCCTGGAGTCTATGGACTGGCACAGATACGCAGTATTTT. Encoded protein: CAWSLWTGTDTQYF.